The TCR beta chain under discussion was sequenced for a study of T cell changes during pregnancy in multiple sclerosis. Trimming cost V 8 bases and J 8 bases; bases outside gene matches: 14. Germline V gene lookup returns CDR1 SEHNR and CDR2 FQNEAQ (reference sequence). The CDR3 is 16 amino acids. The table came from immunoSEQ multiplex PCR; TCRdb's copy has only in-frame clones and leaves some out. The table has 25,000 to 35,000 clones, approximately 89% seen once. This sample comprised CD8+ T cells from peripheral blood mononuclear cells, obtained in the first trimester of pregnancy. The origin of this receptor is a female donor with multiple sclerosis, enrolled in a pregnancy study. The chain recombines TRBV7-9 with TRBJ2-1; 11 nucleotides match TRBD1. CDR3 coding DNA: TGTGCCAGCCAGTCCCCCTTGGACAGGGGGCATCATGAGCAGTTCTTC. This sequence encodes CASQSPLDRGHHEQFF.